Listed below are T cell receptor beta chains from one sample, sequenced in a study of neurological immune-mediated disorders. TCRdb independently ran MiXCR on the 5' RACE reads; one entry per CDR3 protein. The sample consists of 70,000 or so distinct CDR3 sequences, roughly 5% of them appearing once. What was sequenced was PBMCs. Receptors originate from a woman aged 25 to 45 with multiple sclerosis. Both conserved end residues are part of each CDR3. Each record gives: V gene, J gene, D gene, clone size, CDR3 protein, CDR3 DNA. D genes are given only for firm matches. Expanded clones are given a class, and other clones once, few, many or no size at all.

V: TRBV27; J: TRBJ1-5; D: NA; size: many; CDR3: CASSFRGAQGKPQHF; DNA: TGTGCCAGCAGTTTCCGGGGGGCGCAGGGGAAGCCCCAGCATTTT
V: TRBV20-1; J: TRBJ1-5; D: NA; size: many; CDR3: CSARDHRVLQVAQPQHF; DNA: TGCAGTGCTAGAGACCACCGGGTACTCCAGGTGGCTCAGCCCCAGCATTTT
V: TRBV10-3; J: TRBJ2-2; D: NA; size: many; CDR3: CAISESPTGELFF; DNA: TGTGCCATCAGTGAGTCCCCCACCGGGGAGCTGTTTTTT
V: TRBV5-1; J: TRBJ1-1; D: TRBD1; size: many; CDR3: CASSDRGDRTEAFF; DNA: TGCGCCAGCAGTGACAGGGGGGATAGGACTGAAGCTTTCTTT
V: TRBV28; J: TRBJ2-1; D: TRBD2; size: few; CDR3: CASSSLRGAPDEQFF; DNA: TGTGCCAGCAGTTCTTTGCGGGGGGCCCCCGATGAGCAGTTCTTC
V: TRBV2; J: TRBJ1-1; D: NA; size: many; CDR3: CASSQDMNTEAFF; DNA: TGTGCCAGCAGTCAGGATATGAACACTGAAGCTTTCTTT
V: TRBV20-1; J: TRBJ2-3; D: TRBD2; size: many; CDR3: CSATGLAGGTPDTQYF; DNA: TGCAGTGCTACAGGACTAGCGGGGGGGACGCCAGATACGCAGTATTTT
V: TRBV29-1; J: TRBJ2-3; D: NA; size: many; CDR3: CSVRGADTQYF; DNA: TGCAGCGTCCGGGGTGCAGATACGCAGTATTTT
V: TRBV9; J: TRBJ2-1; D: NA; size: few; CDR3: CASSVGPGSYNEQFF; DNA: TGTGCCAGCAGCGTTGGCCCGGGCTCATACAATGAGCAGTTCTTC
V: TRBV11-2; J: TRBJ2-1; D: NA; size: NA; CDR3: CASSFQLSSYNEQFF; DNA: TGTGCCAGCAGCTTTCAGTTGAGCTCCTACAATGAGCAGTTCTTC